This T cell receptor beta chain appears in the sequencing data of a study of T-cell memory formation after mild COVID-19. This clonotype was seen only a few times. Its antigen is unidentified. TCRalpha and TCRbeta libraries used 5'RACE with constant-segment primers and UMIs. TCRdb independently ran MiXCR on the 5' RACE reads; one entry per CDR3 protein. The sample lists 250,000 to 300,000 distinct CDR3 sequences, approximately 15% occurring once. Study findings and constraints: Contracting clones from day 15 to 85 showed balanced CD4/CD8; later expanders favored CD4+. Clones which contracted sat mainly in CM and EM if CD4+, and in EMRA if CD8+.

CDR3 length: 13 residues. Trimming took off 7 bases at V and 3 bases at J, with 12 bases between the two ends. The V gene's germline CDR1 is MNHEY and CDR2 SVGEGT. The chain recombines TRBV6-2 or TRBV6-3 with TRBJ1-1, with no clear D. Material for sequencing was PBMCs or a T cell subset sorted from them (not recorded which). The source of this sequence is a man between 18 and 29 years old who had mild COVID-19 (a few samples of this study predate the infection). Cell type and time point are not known. For the CDR3, the DNA is TGTGCCAGCAACGGGATTTGGGACACTGAAGCTTTCTTT. Its translation: CASNGIWDTEAFF.